This TCR beta chain is drawn from a study of T cells in Graves' hyperthyroidism and ophthalmopathy. There are many counts of this clonotype. The CDR3 runs 13 residues. The V end was cut by 5 bases, the J end by 1 base, with 9 bases between. In germline, CDR1 is SGHNT, CDR2 YENEEA. Clinical symptoms, serum thyroxine and TRAb, thyroid ultrasound and orbital computed tomography were used for the diagnoses. Authors of the study amplified TCR beta CDR3 regions from RNA transcripts. The HTBI set primed first-round TCR CDR3 RT-PCR. One entry per CDR3 protein, called by TCRdb with MiXCR from the multiplex PCR reads. The sample holds 350,000 to 400,000 distinct CDR3 sequences, 19% seen once.

This clonotype originated in a woman aged 18 to 35 with Graves' hyperthyroidism. Sample: blood. The rearrangement joins TRBV11-3 to TRBJ2-7; no reliable D call. In DNA form, the CDR3 reads TGTGCCAGCAGCCCCGGCGAGTCCTACGAGCAGTACTTC. The encoded protein is CASSPGESYEQYF.